The rows below give T cell receptor beta chains drawn from one sample of a study of long-term antiretroviral therapy in people with HIV. Sequencing used immunoSEQ multiplex PCR; TCRdb keeps in-frame clones, though not all of them. The data show around 23,000 clones, roughly 87% seen once. The source was unsorted PBMCs, collected 1.8 years before starting antiretroviral therapy. All receptors derive from a man in his forties or fifties with HIV. CDR3s include the opening cysteine and the closing phenylalanine or tryptophan. Rows may omit the clone size; those that give it use once, few, many or a size class.

cdr3_length	v_call	j_call	clone_size	cdr3_aa
17	TRBV4-3	TRBJ2-2	NA	CASSQETSDRNTGELFF
14	TRBV9	TRBJ1-2	once	CASSPSRGEYGYTF
14	TRBV19	TRBJ2-3	NA	CASSRWRSTDTQYF
15	TRBV30	TRBJ1-2	NA	CAWSTGQPGAYGYTF
11	TRBV2	TRBJ2-3	NA	CASSQLGTQYF
13	TRBV19	TRBJ2-1	NA	CASSRTGSDEQFF
17	TRBV5-1	TRBJ1-4	NA	CASSLEMRGPRAEKLFF
14	TRBV6-6	TRBJ2-7	NA	CASRTPGQGYEQYF
16	TRBV9	TRBJ2-3	once	CASSTWTGGSTDTQYF
16	TRBV5-5	TRBJ2-1	NA	CASSLVSGGPYNEQFF
15	TRBV6-6	TRBJ1-1	once	CASSPRQIGDTEAFF
14	TRBV27	TRBJ1-2	NA	CASSPQYNNYGYTF
15	TRBV7-8	TRBJ1-2	NA	CASSLEEGETAGYTF
14	TRBV7-6	TRBJ1-2	NA	CASSLDGRGQDYTF
15	TRBV5-1	TRBJ1-3	NA	CASSLGGISGNTIYF
16	TRBV25-1	TRBJ2-1	NA	CASSEKVTSGSNEQFF
12	TRBV10-3	TRBJ1-2	once	CAISESGEGYTF
15	TRBV5-4	TRBJ2-1	once	CASSPRTGYENEQFF
16	TRBV5-1	TRBJ2-3	NA	CASSLAVPGALGTQYF
15	TRBV28	TRBJ1-2	NA	CASRLGTGSFYGYTF
15	TRBV7-2	TRBJ2-3	NA	CASKLAGGPADTQYF
17	TRBV18	TRBJ1-3	NA	CASSPPWSGSSGNTIYF
12	TRBV6-1	TRBJ1-1	NA	CASSAGETEAFF
15	TRBV29-1	TRBJ1-2	NA	CSVADPRGFSYGYTF
18	TRBV10-3	TRBJ2-7	few	CAISKLGASGRRGYEQYF
14	TRBV5-8	TRBJ1-1	NA	CASSLTGRVTEAFF
16	TRBV5-1	TRBJ2-5	NA	CASSLGLASHQETQYF
16	TRBV27	TRBJ1-1	NA	CASWILRKHMNTEAFF
13	TRBV9	TRBJ2-3	NA	CASSDTSWDTQYF
13	TRBV2	TRBJ1-1	NA	CASQGARETEAFF
16	TRBV4-1	TRBJ2-1	NA	CASSQRLGQGYNEQFF
14	TRBV29-1	TRBJ2-1	NA	CSVVGAGLYNEQFF
13	TRBV29-1	TRBJ1-2	NA	CSVGGPRDYGYTF
14	TRBV2	TRBJ1-1	NA	CASRPYRENTEAFF
14	TRBV7-3	TRBJ1-1	few	CASSLGSANTEAFF
16	TRBV6-5	TRBJ1-5	NA	CASSYSAGGEPQPQHF
14	TRBV30	TRBJ2-1	NA	CAWSVQSSYNEQFF
15	TRBV19	TRBJ1-1	NA	CASSINGQASTEAFF
15	TRBV18	TRBJ1-4	NA	CASSQTRQGGEKLFF
11	TRBV20-1	TRBJ2-1	NA	CSASSGRRGFF
14	TRBV11-2	TRBJ2-2	NA	CASRDAVNTGELFF
12	TRBV2	TRBJ1-5	NA	CASRRGNQPQHF
13	TRBV5-1	TRBJ1-4	NA	CASSLSTGEKLFF
15	TRBV11-3	TRBJ2-2	NA	CASSSVRGGTGELFF